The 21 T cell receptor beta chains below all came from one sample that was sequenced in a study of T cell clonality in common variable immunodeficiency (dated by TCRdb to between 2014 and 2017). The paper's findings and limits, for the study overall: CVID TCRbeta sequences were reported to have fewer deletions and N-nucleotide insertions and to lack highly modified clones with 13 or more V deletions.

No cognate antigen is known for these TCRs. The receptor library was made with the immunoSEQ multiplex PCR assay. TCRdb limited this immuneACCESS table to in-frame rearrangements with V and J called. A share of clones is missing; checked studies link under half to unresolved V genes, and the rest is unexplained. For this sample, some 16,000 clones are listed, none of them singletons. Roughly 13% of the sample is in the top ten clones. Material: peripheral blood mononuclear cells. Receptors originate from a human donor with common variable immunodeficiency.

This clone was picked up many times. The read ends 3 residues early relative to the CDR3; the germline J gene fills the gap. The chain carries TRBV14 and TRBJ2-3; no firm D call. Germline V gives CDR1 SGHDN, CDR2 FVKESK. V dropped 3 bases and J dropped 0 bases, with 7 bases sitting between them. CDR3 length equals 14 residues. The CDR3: CASSHPVSTDTQYF. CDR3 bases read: TGTGCCAGCAGCCATCCGGTAAGCACAGATACG.

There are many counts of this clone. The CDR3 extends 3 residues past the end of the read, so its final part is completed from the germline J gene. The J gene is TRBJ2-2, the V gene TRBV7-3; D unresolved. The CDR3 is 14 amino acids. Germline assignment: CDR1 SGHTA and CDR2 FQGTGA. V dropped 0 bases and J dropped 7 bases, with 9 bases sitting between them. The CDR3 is CASSLTLGGGELFF. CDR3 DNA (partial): TGTGCCAGCAGCTTAACTCTCGGTGGCGGGGAG.

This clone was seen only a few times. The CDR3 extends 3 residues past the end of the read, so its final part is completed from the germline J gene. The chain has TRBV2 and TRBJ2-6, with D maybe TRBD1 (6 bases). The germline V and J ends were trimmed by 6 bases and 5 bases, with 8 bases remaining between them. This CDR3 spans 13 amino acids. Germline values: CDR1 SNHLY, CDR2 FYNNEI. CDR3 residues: CASSQGRANVLTF. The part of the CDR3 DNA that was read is TGTGCCAGCAGCCAGGGGAGGGCCAACGTC.

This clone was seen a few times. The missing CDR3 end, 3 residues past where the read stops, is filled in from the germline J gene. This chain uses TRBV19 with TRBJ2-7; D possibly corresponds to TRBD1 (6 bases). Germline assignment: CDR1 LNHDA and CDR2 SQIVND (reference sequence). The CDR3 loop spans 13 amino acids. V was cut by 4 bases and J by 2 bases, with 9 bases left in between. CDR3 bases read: TGTGCCAGTAGTAAAAGACAGGCCTACGAG. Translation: CASSKRQAYE. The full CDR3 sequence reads CASSKRQAYEQYF.

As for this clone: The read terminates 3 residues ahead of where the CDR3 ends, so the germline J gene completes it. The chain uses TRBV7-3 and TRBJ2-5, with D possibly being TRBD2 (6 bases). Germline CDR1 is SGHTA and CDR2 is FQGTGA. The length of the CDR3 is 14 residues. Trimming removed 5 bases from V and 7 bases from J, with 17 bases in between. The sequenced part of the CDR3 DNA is TGTGCCAGCAGCCCTGCGGGGTCCGGTATGACC. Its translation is CASSPAGSGMT. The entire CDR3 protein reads CASSPAGSGMTQYF.

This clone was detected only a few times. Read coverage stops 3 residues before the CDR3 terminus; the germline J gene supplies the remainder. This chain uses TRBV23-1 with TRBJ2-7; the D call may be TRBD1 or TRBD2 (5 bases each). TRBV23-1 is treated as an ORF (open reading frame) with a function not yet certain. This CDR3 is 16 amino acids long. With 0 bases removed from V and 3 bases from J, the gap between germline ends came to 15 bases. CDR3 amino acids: CASSQSPGRSCYEQYF. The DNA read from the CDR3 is TGCGCCAGCAGTCAATCCCCAGGGAGATCGTGCTACGAG.

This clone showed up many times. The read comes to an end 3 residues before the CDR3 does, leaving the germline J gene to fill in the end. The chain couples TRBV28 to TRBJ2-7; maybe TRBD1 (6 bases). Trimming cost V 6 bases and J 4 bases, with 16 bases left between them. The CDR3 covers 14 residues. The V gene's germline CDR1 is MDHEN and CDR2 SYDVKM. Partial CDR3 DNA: TGTGCCAGCAGGAACAGGGAGAGGTTTTACGAG. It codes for CASRNRERFYE. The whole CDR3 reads CASRNRERFYEQYF.

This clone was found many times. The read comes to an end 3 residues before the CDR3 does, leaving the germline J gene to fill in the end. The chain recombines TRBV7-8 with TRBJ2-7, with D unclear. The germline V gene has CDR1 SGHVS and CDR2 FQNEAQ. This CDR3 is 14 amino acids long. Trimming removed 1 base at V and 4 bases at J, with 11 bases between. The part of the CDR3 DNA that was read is TGTGCCAGCAGCTTAGTTGGCTTCCGATACGAG. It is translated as CASSLVGFRYE. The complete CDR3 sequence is CASSLVGFRYEQYF. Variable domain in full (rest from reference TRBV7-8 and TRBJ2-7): GAGVSQSPRYKVAKRGQDVALRCDPISGHVSLFWYQQALGQGPEFLTYFQNEAQLDKSGLPSDRFFAERPEGSVSTLKIQRTQQEDSAVYLCASSLVGFRYEQYFGPGTRLTVT.

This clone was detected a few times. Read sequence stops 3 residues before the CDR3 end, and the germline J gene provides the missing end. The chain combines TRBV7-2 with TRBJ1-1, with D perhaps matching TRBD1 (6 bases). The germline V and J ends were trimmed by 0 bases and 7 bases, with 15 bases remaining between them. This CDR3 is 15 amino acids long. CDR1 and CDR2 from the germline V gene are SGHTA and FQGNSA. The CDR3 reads CASSLALGGAIEAFF. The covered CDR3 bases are TGTGCCAGCAGCTTAGCGCTGGGGGGGGCAATTGAA.

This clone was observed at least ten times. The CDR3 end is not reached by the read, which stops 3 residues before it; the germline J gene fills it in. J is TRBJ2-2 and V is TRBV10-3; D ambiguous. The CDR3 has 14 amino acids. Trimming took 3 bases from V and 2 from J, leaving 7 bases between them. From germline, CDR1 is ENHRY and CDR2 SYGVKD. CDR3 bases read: TGTGCCATCAGTGATAGTGTCAACACCGGGGAG. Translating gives CAISDSVNTGE. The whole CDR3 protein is CAISDSVNTGELFF.

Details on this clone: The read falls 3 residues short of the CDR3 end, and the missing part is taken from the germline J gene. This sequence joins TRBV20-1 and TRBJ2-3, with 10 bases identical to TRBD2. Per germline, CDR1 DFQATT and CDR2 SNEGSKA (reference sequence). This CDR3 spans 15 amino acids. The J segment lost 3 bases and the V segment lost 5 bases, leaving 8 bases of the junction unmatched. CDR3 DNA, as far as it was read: TGCAGTGCTGCGAGCGGGGGGGGCTGGACAGATACG. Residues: CSAASGGGWTDT. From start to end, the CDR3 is CSAASGGGWTDTQYF.

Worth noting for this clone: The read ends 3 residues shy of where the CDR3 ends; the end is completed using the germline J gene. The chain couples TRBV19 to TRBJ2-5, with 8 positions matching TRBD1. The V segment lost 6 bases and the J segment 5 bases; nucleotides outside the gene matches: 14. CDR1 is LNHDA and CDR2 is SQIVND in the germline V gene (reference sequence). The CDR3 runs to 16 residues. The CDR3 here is CASRTSGTGIQETQYF. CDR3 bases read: TGTGCCAGTAGAACATCCGGGACAGGTATTCAGGAGACC. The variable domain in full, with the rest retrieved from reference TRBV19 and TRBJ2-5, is DGGITQSPKYLFRKEGQNVTLSCEQNLNHDAMYWYRQDPGQGLRLIYYSQIVNDFQKGDIAEGYSVSREKKESFPLTVTSAQKNPTAFYLCASRTSGTGIQETQYFGPGTRLLVL.

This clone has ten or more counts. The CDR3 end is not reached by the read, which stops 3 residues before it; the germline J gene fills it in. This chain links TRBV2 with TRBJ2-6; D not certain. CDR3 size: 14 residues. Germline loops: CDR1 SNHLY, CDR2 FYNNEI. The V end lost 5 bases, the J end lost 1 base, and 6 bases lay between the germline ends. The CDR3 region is CASSPSSGANVLTF. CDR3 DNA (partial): TGTGCCAGCAGTCCGTCTTCTGGGGCCAACGTC.

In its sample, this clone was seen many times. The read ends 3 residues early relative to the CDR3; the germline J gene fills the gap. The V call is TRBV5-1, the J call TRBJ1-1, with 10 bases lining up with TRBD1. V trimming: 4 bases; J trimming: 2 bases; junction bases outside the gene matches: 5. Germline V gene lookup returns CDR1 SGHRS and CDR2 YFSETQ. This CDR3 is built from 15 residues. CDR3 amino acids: CASSTDRGLNTEAFF. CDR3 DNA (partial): TGCGCCAGCAGCACAGACAGGGGGCTTAACACTGAA.

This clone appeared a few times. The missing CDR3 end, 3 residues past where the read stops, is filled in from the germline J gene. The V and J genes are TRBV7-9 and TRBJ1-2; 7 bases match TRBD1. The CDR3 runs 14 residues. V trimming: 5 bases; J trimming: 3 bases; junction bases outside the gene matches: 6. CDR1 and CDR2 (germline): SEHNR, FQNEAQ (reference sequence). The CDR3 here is CASSQTGSDYGYTF. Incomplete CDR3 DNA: TGTGCCAGCAGCCAGACAGGGTCGGACTATGGC.

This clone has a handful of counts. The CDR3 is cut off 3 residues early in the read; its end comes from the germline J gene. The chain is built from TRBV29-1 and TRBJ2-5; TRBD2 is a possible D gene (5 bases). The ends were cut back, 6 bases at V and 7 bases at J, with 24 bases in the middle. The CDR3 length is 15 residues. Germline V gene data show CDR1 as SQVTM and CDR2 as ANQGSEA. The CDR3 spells CSVGWTAGSSRTQYF. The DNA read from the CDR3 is TGCAGCGTAGGGTGGACGGCGGGTAGCTCACGGACC.

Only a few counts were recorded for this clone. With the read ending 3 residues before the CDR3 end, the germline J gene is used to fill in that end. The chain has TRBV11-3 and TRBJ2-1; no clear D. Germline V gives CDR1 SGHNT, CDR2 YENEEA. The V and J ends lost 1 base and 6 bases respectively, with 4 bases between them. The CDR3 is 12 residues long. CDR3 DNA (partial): TGTGCCAGCAGCTTAGTCGGCAATGAG. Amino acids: CASSLVGNE. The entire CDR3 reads CASSLVGNEQFF.

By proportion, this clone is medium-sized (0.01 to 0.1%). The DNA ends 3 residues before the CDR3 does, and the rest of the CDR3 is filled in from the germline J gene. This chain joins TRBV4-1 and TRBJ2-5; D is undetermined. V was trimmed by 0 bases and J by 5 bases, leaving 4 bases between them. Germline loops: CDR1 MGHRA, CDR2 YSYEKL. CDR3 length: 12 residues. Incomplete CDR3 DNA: TGCGCCAGCAGCCAAGATCAGGAGACC. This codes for CASSQDQET. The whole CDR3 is CASSQDQETQYF.

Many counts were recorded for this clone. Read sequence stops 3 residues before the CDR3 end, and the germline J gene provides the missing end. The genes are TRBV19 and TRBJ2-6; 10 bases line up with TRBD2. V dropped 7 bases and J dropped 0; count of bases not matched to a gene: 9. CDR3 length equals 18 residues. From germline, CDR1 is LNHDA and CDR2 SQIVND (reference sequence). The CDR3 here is CASKERGGSVSGANVLTF. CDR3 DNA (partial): TGTGCCAGTAAGGAGCGGGGGGGCTCAGTCTCTGGGGCCAACGTC.

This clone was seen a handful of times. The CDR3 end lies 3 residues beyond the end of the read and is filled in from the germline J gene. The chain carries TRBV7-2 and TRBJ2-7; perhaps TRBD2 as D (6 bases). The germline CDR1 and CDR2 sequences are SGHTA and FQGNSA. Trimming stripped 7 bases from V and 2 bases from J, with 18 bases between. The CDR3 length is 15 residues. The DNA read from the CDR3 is TGTGCCAGCACCACCCGTGGCGCGGGGACCTACGAG. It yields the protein CASTTRGAGTYE. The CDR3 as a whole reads CASTTRGAGTYEQYF.

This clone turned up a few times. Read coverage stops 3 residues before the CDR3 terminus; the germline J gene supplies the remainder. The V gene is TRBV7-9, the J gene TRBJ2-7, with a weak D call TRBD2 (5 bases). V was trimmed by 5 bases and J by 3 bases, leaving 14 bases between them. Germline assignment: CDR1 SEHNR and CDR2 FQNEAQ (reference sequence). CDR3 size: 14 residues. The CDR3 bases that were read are TGTGCCAGCAGCGAGGCGGGTGTCAGCTACGAG. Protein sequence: CASSEAGVSYE. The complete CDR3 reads CASSEAGVSYEQYF.